The 18 T cell receptor beta chains listed next were all sequenced from one sample in a study of Graves' ophthalmopathy and Graves' hyperthyroidism. Amplified material comprised TCR beta CDR3 regions derived from RNA transcripts. After a first-round RT-PCR with HTBI primers, a second-round multiplex PCR was run. TCRdb re-called the multiplex PCR reads with MiXCR, one entry per CDR3 protein. Of hundreds of thousands of distinct CDR3 sequences in the sample, around 21% were seen once. Source material: peripheral blood. Every receptor here comes from a woman younger than 35 with stable Graves' hyperthyroidism.

This chain links TRBV28 with TRBJ2-5; the D gene is possibly TRBD2 (7 bases). With 2 bases removed from V and 1 base from J, the gap between germline ends came to 8 bases. Germline V gene data show CDR1 as MDHEN and CDR2 as SYDVKM. The CDR3 consists of 14 residues. CDR3 DNA: TGTGCCAGCAGTTTAGCGGGGGCCCAAGAGACCCAGTACTTC. Its protein product is CASSLAGAQETQYF.

This clonotype was detected many times. The gene calls are TRBV12-5 and TRBJ1-1; D uncertain. The CDR3 consists of 16 residues. The germline V gene encodes CDR1 LGHNT and CDR2 FRNRAP. The V end lost 0 bases, the J end lost 1 base, and 12 bases lay between the germline ends. The CDR3 loop reads CASGLVRGIPNTEAFF. CDR3 sequence (DNA): TGTGCTAGTGGTTTGGTACGCGGGATACCGAACACTGAAGCTTTCTTT.

This clonotype was counted a few times. The V gene is TRBV2, the J gene TRBJ2-2; either TRBD1 or TRBD2 may fit D (5 bases each). Germline V gene sequence: CDR1 SNHLY, CDR2 FYNNEI. The CDR3 covers 17 residues. The V and J ends lost 6 bases and 0 bases respectively, with 17 bases between them. The CDR3: CASSPRPGGANTGELFF. The CDR3 nucleotides read TGTGCCAGCAGCCCCCGGCCTGGGGGAGCGAACACCGGGGAGCTGTTTTTT.

This clonotype was seen many times. CDR3 DNA sequence: TGTGCCAGTAGTACGGGACAGATGAACACTGAAGCTTTCTTT. The encoded protein is CASSTGQMNTEAFF. V gene TRBV19 combines with J gene TRBJ1-1; 7 bases are a match to TRBD1. The CDR3 covers 14 residues. Germline CDR1 is LNHDA and CDR2 is SQIVND (reference sequence). Unmatched junction bases numbered 2, after V lost 4 bases and J lost 0 bases. The full variable domain, its missing parts supplied by reference TRBV19 and TRBJ1-1, is DGGITQSPKYLFRKEGQNVTLSCEQNLNHDAMYWYRQDPGQGLRLIYYSQIVNDFQKGDIAEGYSVSREKKESFPLTVTSAQKNPTAFYLCASSTGQMNTEAFFGQGTRLTVV.

In its sample, this clonotype was seen many times. The rearrangement uses TRBV6-2 or TRBV6-3 and TRBJ2-6; 7 bases are a match to TRBD2. Germline-derived CDR1 and CDR2 are MNHEY and SVGEGT. Trimming at V came to 0 bases and at J to 0 bases, leaving 5 bases not matched to a gene. The CDR3 sequence is 18 residues long. The CDR3 bases are TGTGCCAGCAGTTACTCTGGGGGGGGAAACTCTGGGGCCAACGTCCTGACTTTC. Residues: CASSYSGGGNSGANVLTF.

In its sample, this clonotype was seen many times. Relative to the germline gene, one junction end is altered; a read error may explain this. This chain links TRBV10-3 with TRBJ2-4; weak D call: TRBD1 (5 bases). The CDR3 runs 16 residues. Germline V gene sequence: CDR1 ENHRY, CDR2 SYGVKD. CDR3 in DNA: TGTGCCATCAGTGGGGCAGACAGAGTAGCCAAAAACATTAAGTACTTC. Amino acids: CAISGADRVAKNIKYF.

This clonotype was found many times. The chain joins TRBV15 to TRBJ2-5, with 8 bases that match TRBD2. Per germline, CDR1 LNHNV and CDR2 YYDKDF (reference sequence). The V and J ends lost 2 bases and 4 bases, in that order; junction bases with no gene match: 3. CDR3 length equals 14 residues. The CDR3 loop reads CATSRPGGGETQYF. Here the CDR3 DNA reads TGTGCCACCAGCAGACCCGGGGGGGGAGAGACCCAGTACTTC.

This clonotype was detected ten times or more. The chain couples TRBV2 to TRBJ2-7; 7 nucleotides agree with TRBD2. J lost 4 bases, V lost 7 bases, and 4 bases had no gene match. The CDR3 extends over 12 amino acids. Germline values: CDR1 SNHLY, CDR2 FYNNEI. The CDR3 spells CASKASGYEQYF. The CDR3 DNA follows: TGTGCCAGCAAAGCTAGCGGTTACGAGCAGTACTTC. The whole variable domain, remainder taken from reference TRBV2 and TRBJ2-7, is EPEVTQTPSHQVTQMGQEVILRCVPISNHLYFYWYRQILGQKVEFLVSFYNNEISEKSEIFDDQFSVERPDGSNFTLKIRSTKLEDSAMYFCASKASGYEQYFGPGTRLTVT.

Note on this clonotype: One end of the junction does not line up with germline, which may come from a read error. The rearrangement links TRBV27 to TRBJ2-7, with 11 bases identical to TRBD2. Germline V lookup: CDR1 MNHEY, CDR2 SMNVEV (reference sequence). The CDR3 runs to 15 residues. CDR3 coding DNA: TGTGGCAGCAGTTTATTGGGGACTAGCGGCCCCGAGCAGTACTTC. Translating it yields CGSSLLGTSGPEQYF.

This clonotype was seen ten or more times. The rearrangement links TRBV6-5 to TRBJ1-1; D is undetermined. This CDR3 comprises 15 residues. V lost 0 bases and J lost 0, with 8 bases in between. Germline assignment: CDR1 MNHEY and CDR2 SVGAGI. The CDR3 sequence: CASSYSSTLNTEAFF. The CDR3 DNA reads TGTGCCAGCAGTTACTCCTCGACTCTGAACACTGAAGCTTTCTTT.

The J gene is TRBJ1-1, the V gene TRBV2; D remains unclear. The germline CDR1 and CDR2 sequences are SNHLY and FYNNEI. There are 12 residues in the CDR3. V gave up 4 bases and J gave up 8 bases, with 11 bases separating them. For the CDR3, the DNA is TGTGCCAGCAGTGGAAAGGAGCCCGAAGCTTTCTTT. Its protein product is CASSGKEPEAFF. The full variable domain, completed using reference TRBV2 and TRBJ1-1, is EPEVTQTPSHQVTQMGQEVILRCVPISNHLYFYWYRQILGQKVEFLVSFYNNEISEKSEIFDDQFSVERPDGSNFTLKIRSTKLEDSAMYFCASSGKEPEAFFGQGTRLTVV.

This clonotype was counted at least ten times. The chain carries TRBV6-1 and TRBJ2-5, with D uncertain. Trimming left V 6 bases short and J 7 bases short, with 15 bases between. CDR3 size: 13 residues. Per germline, CDR1 MNHNS and CDR2 SASEGT. CDR3 in amino acids: CASSRPGTLTQYF. The CDR3 DNA sequence: TGTGCCAGCAGCCGCCCGGGCACCCTGACCCAGTACTTC.

This clonotype was recorded at least ten times. The chain links TRBV29-1 to TRBJ2-5, with 8 bases aligning to TRBD2. The germline V gene encodes CDR1 SQVTM and CDR2 ANQGSEA. The CDR3 runs to 15 residues. Germline trimming cut 4 bases from V and 9 bases from J; bases unmatched to any gene: 16. The CDR3 bases are TGCAGCGTTGGACCGACTAGCGCAGTGGGGGCGGCCCAGTACTTC. Amino acid sequence: CSVGPTSAVGAAQYF.

This clonotype has a count of ten or more. One end of the junction fails to match germline, which may point to a read error. The V and J genes are TRBV20-1 and TRBJ1-5; 9 nucleotides line up with TRBD1. Germline CDR1 DFQATT, CDR2 SNEGSKA (reference sequence). The CDR3 sequence is 14 residues long. CDR3 sequence reads: CSARGTGWGQPQHF. DNA of the CDR3: TGCAGTGCGAGAGGGACAGGGTGGGGTCAGCCCCAGCATTTT.

The table lists this clonotype with many counts. This sequence joins TRBV11-2 and TRBJ1-1; D uncertain. CDR1 is SGHAT and CDR2 is FQNNGV in the germline V gene. The CDR3 length is 13 residues. V lost 0 bases, J lost 10 bases, and 12 bases lay in between. The CDR3 DNA follows: TGTGCCAGCAGCTTAGATTTAGCGGGAGGAGCTTTCTTT. Residues: CASSLDLAGGAFF.

This clonotype was observed at least ten times. The CDR3 ends on some other residue instead of the conserved phenylalanine or tryptophan, so this is likely a read error. The rearrangement uses TRBV6-5 and TRBJ2-7, with D possibly being TRBD1 or TRBD2 (6 bases each). The CDR3 has 15 residues. The germline V gene encodes CDR1 MNHEY and CDR2 SVGAGI. V was pared by 2 bases and J by 4 bases, with 15 bases between. The DNA for the CDR3 is TGTGCCAGCAGTTACAAGCGGGCAGGGGTATACGAGCAGTACTCC. It translates to CASSYKRAGVYEQYS.

On this clonotype itself: Compared with germline, one end of the junction differs, possibly owing to a read error. The CDR3 region has the DNA TGTTCCAGCAGTTACCGGGGACTTTCCTACGAGCAGTACTTC. Protein sequence: CSSSYRGLSYEQYF. The rearrangement links TRBV6-8 to TRBJ2-7; possibly TRBD2 for D (6 bases). From germline, CDR1 is MNHGY and CDR2 SAAAGT. This CDR3 has 14 amino acids.

This clonotype was seen repeatedly, ten times or more. The V call is TRBV2, the J call TRBJ1-2; D unresolved. Trimming took off 0 bases at V and 3 bases at J, with 14 bases between the two ends. Germline assignment: CDR1 SNHLY and CDR2 FYNNEI. The CDR3 runs to 16 residues. As DNA, the CDR3 is TGTGCCAGCAGTGAAGCGAAGCTTAACGGATACTATGGCTACACCTTC. This encodes CASSEAKLNGYYGYTF.